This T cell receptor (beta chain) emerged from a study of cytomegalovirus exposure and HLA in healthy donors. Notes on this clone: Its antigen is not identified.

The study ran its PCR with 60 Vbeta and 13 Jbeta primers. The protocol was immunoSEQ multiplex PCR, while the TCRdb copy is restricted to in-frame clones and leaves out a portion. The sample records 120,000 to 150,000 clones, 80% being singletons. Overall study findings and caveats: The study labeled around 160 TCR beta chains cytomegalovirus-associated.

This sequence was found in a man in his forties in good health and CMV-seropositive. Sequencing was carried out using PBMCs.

The CDR3 loop is CASSLRGIRTDTQYF. The CDR3 nucleotides read TGCGCCAGCAGCTTGCGCGGGATTCGCACAGATACGCAGTATTTT. The rearrangement uses TRBV5-1 and TRBJ2-3, with D possibly TRBD2 on 6 matching bases. CDR1 SGHRS and CDR2 YFSETQ come from the germline V gene. The CDR3 sequence is 15 residues long. V was cut by 1 base and J by 1 base, with 10 bases left in between.